A selection of T cell receptor beta chains follows, all from one sample in a study of T cell repertoires in cytomegalovirus infection. Using its own MiXCR run on the reads, TCRdb lists one record per CDR3 protein. The sample records 550,000 to 700,000 distinct CDR3 sequences, about 40% being singletons. No antigens are known for them. Sequencing was performed on cultured PBMCs, taken from culture after CMV antigen stimulation. The source of these receptors is a human donor in good health (CMV status not recorded). Some clones in this sample may be carry-over from other donors' samples. Both conserved end residues are part of each CDR3. D genes are given only for firm matches. Only part of the rows carry a size: once, few, many, or a class if the clone is expanded.

v_gene: TRBV5-6; j_gene: TRBJ1-3; abundance: .; len: 13; d_gene: .; CDR3aa: CASSYGTANTIYF; CDR3nt: TGTGCCAGCAGCTATGGGACGGCAAACACCATATATTTT
v_gene: TRBV11-3; j_gene: TRBJ2-3; abundance: .; len: 15; d_gene: .; CDR3aa: CASSLRTSSTDTQYF; CDR3nt: TGTGCCAGCAGCTTACGGACGAGTAGCACAGATACGCAGTATTTT
v_gene: TRBV15; j_gene: TRBJ2-7; abundance: few; len: 17; d_gene: TRBD1; CDR3aa: CATSRDHVTGGLYEQYF; CDR3nt: TGTGCCACCAGCAGAGATCATGTGACAGGGGGCCTGTACGAGCAGTACTTC
v_gene: TRBV7-8; j_gene: TRBJ2-3; abundance: .; len: 16; d_gene: TRBD1; CDR3aa: CASSLPRQGRTDTQYF; CDR3nt: TGTGCCAGCAGCTTACCCCGACAGGGGCGGACAGATACGCAGTATTTT
v_gene: TRBV11-2; j_gene: TRBJ2-3; abundance: .; len: 13; d_gene: .; CDR3aa: CASSLARTPTQYF; CDR3nt: TGTGCCAGCAGCTTAGCTCGTACCCCCACGCAGTATTTT
v_gene: TRBV19; j_gene: TRBJ2-1; abundance: .; len: 16; d_gene: TRBD2; CDR3aa: CASSVPGLAPGGEQFF; CDR3nt: TGTGCCAGTAGTGTACCGGGACTAGCGCCCGGGGGGGAGCAGTTCTTC
v_gene: TRBV7-2; j_gene: TRBJ1-6; abundance: many; len: 15; d_gene: TRBD1; CDR3aa: CASSLDTGVYSPLHF; CDR3nt: TGTGCCAGCAGCTTAGATACAGGGGTATATTCACCCCTCCACTTT
v_gene: TRBV28; j_gene: TRBJ2-2; abundance: .; len: 15; d_gene: .; CDR3aa: CASSFGGGGPGELFF; CDR3nt: TGTGCCAGCAGTTTTGGTGGAGGGGGCCCCGGGGAGCTGTTTTTT
v_gene: TRBV4-1; j_gene: TRBJ2-1; abundance: few; len: 17; d_gene: TRBD2; CDR3aa: CASSQERLAGGGNEQFF; CDR3nt: TGCGCCAGCAGCCAAGAACGACTAGCGGGAGGGGGAAATGAGCAGTTCTTC
v_gene: TRBV7-6; j_gene: TRBJ1-6; abundance: few; len: 15; d_gene: TRBD1; CDR3aa: CASSPGPGGGSPLHF; CDR3nt: TGTGCCAGCAGCCCTGGTCCAGGGGGCGGTTCACCCCTCCACTTT
v_gene: TRBV5-4; j_gene: TRBJ2-7; abundance: .; len: 16; d_gene: TRBD2; CDR3aa: CASSLAGTSVRYEQYF; CDR3nt: TGTGCCAGCAGCTTGGCCGGGACTAGCGTGCGCTACGAGCAGTACTTC
v_gene: TRBV28; j_gene: TRBJ1-2; abundance: .; len: 14; d_gene: TRBD1; CDR3aa: CASSLRGTAYGYTF; CDR3nt: TGTGCCAGCAGTCTCCGAGGGACAGCCTATGGCTACACCTTC
v_gene: TRBV7-6; j_gene: TRBJ1-5; abundance: many; len: 14; d_gene: .; CDR3aa: CASSLGDSNQPQHF; CDR3nt: TGTGCCAGCAGCTTAGGGGACAGCAATCAGCCCCAGCATTTT
v_gene: TRBV7-6; j_gene: TRBJ2-2; abundance: .; len: 16; d_gene: TRBD1; CDR3aa: CASSFSGTGGTGELFF; CDR3nt: TGTGCCAGCAGCTTTTCCGGGACAGGGGGGACCGGGGAGCTGTTTTTT
v_gene: TRBV6-8; j_gene: TRBJ2-1; abundance: once; len: 14; d_gene: .; CDR3aa: CASSYPLSRHEQFF; CDR3nt: TGTGCCAGCAGTTACCCCCTGTCTCGTCATGAGCAGTTCTTC